This T cell receptor beta chain came from a study of cytomegalovirus exposure and HLA in healthy donors. Study-level points and caveats: Upon later analysis, TCR association rates were observed to vary by HLA locus, being highest for DRB1 and lowest for HLA-C. Association of fewer than 20,000 TCR beta sequences with HLA alleles was found at 0.05 false discovery rate in a later analysis.

The PCR made use of 60 Vbeta and 13 Jbeta primers. As handled by the study authors: Later reanalysis found 70 million to 95 million unique TCR beta chains, around 9.9 million of them shared. Measured with immunoSEQ multiplex PCR; TCRdb has only the in-frame clones, and not every one. The D gene and trimming were derived from the DNA, and the V and J assignments and clone size from that table. The sample has some 130,000 clones; roughly 73% are singletons. CDR3 size: 15 residues. V trimming: 5 bases; J trimming: 7 bases; junction bases outside the gene matches: 10. Germline CDR1 and CDR2: MNHEY and SVGAGI. As concerns this clone: Its antigen is still unknown.

This receptor was identified in a male donor in good health and CMV-seronegative. This chain links TRBV6-5 with TRBJ1-4, with 7 positions matching TRBD1. The sequenced sample was PBMCs. The DNA of the CDR3 is TGTGCCAGCAGTCCCAGACAGGGTTTAGGTGAAAAACTGTTTTTT. Residues: CASSPRQGLGEKLFF.